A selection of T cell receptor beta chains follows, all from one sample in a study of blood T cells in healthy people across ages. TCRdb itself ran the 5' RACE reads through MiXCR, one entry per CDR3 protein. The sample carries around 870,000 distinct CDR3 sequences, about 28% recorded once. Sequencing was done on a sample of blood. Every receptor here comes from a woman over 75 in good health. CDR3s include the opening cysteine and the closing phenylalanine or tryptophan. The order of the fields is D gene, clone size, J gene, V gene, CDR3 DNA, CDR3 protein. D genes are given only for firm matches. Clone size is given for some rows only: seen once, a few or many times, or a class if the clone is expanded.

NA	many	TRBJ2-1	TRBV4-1	TGCGCCAGCAGCCAAGACACGGCAGGGAACTCCTACAATGAGCAGTTCTTC	CASSQDTAGNSYNEQFF
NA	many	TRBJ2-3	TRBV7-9	TGTGCCAGCAGCTTCACAGATACGCAGTATTTT	CASSFTDTQYF
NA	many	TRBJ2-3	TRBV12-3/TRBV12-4	TGTGCCAGCAGTTTAGGGGGCCCCCGGGGAATCGGAGATACGCAGTATTTT	CASSLGGPRGIGDTQYF
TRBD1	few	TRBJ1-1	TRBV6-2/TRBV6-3	TGTGCCAGCAGTCTTCGACAGGGGAGGAACACTGAAGCTTTCTTT	CASSLRQGRNTEAFF
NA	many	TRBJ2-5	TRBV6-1	TGTGCCAGCAGTGTTCGACGAGGAGGGGCGCGTGAGACCCAGTACTTC	CASSVRRGGARETQYF
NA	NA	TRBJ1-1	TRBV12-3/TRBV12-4	TGTGCCAGCAGTATAACAGGGAGGGCTTTCTTT	CASSITGRAFF
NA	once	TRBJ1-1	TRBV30	TGTGCCTGGAGGCCCGGCGAAGCTTTCTTT	CAWRPGEAFF
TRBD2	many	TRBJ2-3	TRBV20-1	TGCAGTGCTGTCACTAGCGGGGATCCAGGGGATACGCAGTATTTT	CSAVTSGDPGDTQYF
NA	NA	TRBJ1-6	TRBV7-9	TGTGCCAGCAGCTGGTTCGGGGGTGGTAATTCACCCCTCCACTTT	CASSWFGGGNSPLHF
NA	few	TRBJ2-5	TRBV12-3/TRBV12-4	TGTGCCAGCACCTCCGGGGGGCTGAATGAGCAGTACTTC	CASTSGGLNEQYF
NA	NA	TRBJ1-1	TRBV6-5	TGTGCCAGCAGTTACTACGACACTCCGAACACTGAAGCTTTCTTT	CASSYYDTPNTEAFF
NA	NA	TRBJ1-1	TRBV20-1	TGCAGTGCTAGAGATCGGGCGGGATACACTGAAGCTTTCTTT	CSARDRAGYTEAFF
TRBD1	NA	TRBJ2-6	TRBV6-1	TGTGCCAGCACCGGGACAGGGGAAAACTCTGGGGCCAACGTCCTGACTTTC	CASTGTGENSGANVLTF
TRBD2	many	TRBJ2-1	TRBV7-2	TGTGCCAGCAGCTTGGGGGGGAAGTTAATAAATGAGCAGTTCTTC	CASSLGGKLINEQFF
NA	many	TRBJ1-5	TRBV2	TGTGCCAGCAGTGAAGCCGGGAGGAATCAGCCCCAGCATTTT	CASSEAGRNQPQHF